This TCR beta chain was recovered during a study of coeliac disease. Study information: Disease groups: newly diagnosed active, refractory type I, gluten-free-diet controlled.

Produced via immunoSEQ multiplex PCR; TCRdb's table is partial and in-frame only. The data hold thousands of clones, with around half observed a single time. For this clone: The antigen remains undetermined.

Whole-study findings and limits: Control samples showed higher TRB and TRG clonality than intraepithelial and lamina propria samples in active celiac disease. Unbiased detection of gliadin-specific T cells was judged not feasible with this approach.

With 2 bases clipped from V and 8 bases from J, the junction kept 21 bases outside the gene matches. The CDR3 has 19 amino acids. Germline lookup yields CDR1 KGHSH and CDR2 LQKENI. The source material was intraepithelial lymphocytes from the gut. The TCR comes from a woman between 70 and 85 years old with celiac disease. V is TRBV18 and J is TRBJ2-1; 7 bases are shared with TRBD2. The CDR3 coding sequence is TGTGCCAGCTCACCAGTGAGGCAGCGGGGCCAGAAGGGGCAGGATGAGCAGTTCTTC. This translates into CASSPVRQRGQKGQDEQFF.